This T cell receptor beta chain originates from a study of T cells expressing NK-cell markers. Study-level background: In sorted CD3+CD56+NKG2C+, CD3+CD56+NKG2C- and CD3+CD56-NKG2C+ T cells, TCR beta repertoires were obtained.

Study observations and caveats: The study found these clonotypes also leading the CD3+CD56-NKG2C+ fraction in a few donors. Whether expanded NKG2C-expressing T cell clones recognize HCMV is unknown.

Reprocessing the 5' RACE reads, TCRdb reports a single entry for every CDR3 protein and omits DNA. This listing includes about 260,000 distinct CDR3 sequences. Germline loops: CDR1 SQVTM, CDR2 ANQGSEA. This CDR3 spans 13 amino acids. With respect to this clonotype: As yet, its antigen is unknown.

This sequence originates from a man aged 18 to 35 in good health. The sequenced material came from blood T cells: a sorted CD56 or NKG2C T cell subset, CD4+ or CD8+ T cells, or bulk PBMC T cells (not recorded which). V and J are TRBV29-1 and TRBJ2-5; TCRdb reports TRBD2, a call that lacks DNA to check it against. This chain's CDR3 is CSVGGLAGETQYF. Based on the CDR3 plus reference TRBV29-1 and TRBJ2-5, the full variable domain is SAVISQKPSRDICQRGTSLTIQCQVDSQVTMMFWYRQQPGQSLTLIATANQGSEATYESGFVIDKFPISRPNLTFSTLTVSNMSPEDSSIYLCSVGGLAGETQYFGPGTRLLVL.